This T cell receptor beta chain was found in a study of blood T cells in healthy people across ages. Background on the study: About one barcoded beta molecule per two T cells was captured by template switching.

There are a few counts of this clonotype. Its matching antigen is unknown. With 6 bases clipped from V and 2 bases from J, the junction kept 5 bases outside the gene matches. CDR3 length: 14 amino acids. Germline V gene lookup returns CDR1 SQVTM and CDR2 ANQGSEA. It was with a sample-barcoded 5' primer and a J-beta primer mix that a second PCR of roughly 7 to 12 cycles was run. The authors tagged each cDNA molecule using a template-switch adaptor with 12 random nucleotides. TCRdb ran MiXCR on the 5' RACE reads and lists one entry per CDR3 protein. The data hold hundreds of thousands of distinct CDR3 sequences, with approximately 50% observed a single time. Study-level points and caveats: There were more naive CD4+ cells and higher diversity in long-lived donors than in aged donors. Getting older went along with TCR beta diversity per million T cells dropping roughly linearly.

V is TRBV29-1 and J is TRBJ2-5; TRBD1 matches at 11 bases. The sequenced sample consisted of blood. This TCR came from a woman aged 55-69 years in good health. The CDR3 spells CSVAGTGGQETQYF. As DNA, the CDR3 is TGCAGCGTCGCCGGGACAGGGGGTCAAGAGACCCAGTACTTC.